The clone carrying this T cell receptor beta chain was observed at least ten times. As yet, its antigen is unknown. Preparation of the TCRbeta library used unique molecular identifiers. TCRdb re-derived calls from the PCR reads in MiXCR, one entry per CDR3 protein. The table has roughly 160,000 distinct CDR3 sequences, 11% seen once. The record originates from a study of T-cell reconstitution after alpha-beta-depleted transplantation in children. Germline CDR1 reads SGHRS; CDR2 reads YFSETQ. V was pared by 5 bases and J by 6 bases, with 15 bases between. This CDR3 is 14 amino acids long. Study-wide points: High day-60 TCRbeta diversity in some patients came from surviving recipient T cells and thymic progenitors. Alpha-beta T cells about two months after transplant reportedly derived from several hundred expanded graft clones.

The J gene is TRBJ2-1, the V gene TRBV5-1; D gene ambiguous. This TCR was recovered from a boy under 10 years old with acute myeloid leukemia, due to receive a stem cell transplant. This specimen was PBMCs, taken before TCRalphabeta/CD19-depleted stem cell transplant. The CDR3 region is CASRKDTATNEQFF. In DNA form, the CDR3 reads TGCGCCAGCAGAAAAGACACAGCCACCAATGAGCAGTTCTTC.